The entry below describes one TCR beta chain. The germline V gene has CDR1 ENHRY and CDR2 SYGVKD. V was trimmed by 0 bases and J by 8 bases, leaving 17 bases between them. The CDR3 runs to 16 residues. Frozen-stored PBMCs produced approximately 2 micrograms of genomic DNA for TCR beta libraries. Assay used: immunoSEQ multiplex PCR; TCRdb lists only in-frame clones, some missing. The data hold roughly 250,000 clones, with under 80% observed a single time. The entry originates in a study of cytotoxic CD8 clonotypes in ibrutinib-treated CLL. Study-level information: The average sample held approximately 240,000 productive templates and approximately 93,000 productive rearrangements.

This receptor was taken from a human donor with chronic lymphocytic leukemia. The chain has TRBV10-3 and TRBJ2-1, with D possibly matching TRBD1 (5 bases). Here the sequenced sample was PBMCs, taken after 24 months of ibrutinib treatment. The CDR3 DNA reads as TGTGCCATCAGTGAGTCCCGGCAGGGAAGAGGCTATGAGCAGTTCTTC. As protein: CAISESRQGRGYEQFF.